One and the same sample provided the 14 T cell receptor beta chains below, sequenced in a study of graft-versus-host responses after intestinal transplantation. These TCRs are of unknown antigen specificity. The data were produced by immunoSEQ multiplex PCR, yet TCRdb's version contains in-frame clones alone and is incomplete. The data show more than 95,000 clones, 93% seen once. Here the sequenced sample was unstimulated CD8+ T cells sorted from spleen or lymph node cells, taken before intestinal transplant. The source of these receptors is a human donor who received an intestinal transplant.

The chain employs TRBV6-5 and TRBJ2-7; 7 nucleotides line up with TRBD1. The CDR3 is made up of 13 amino acids. Trimming cost V 10 bases and J 6 bases; bases outside gene matches: 12. The germline gives CDR1 MNHEY, CDR2 SVGAGI. The CDR3 is CATARDSRVEQYF. The DNA of the CDR3 is TGTGCCACCGCGAGGGACAGTCGAGTCGAGCAGTACTTC.

This clone was detected only once. The chain uses TRBV18 and TRBJ2-1; D remains unclear. The CDR3 has 16 residues. Trimming shortened V by 2 bases and J by 0 bases, and 11 bases separated the two germline ends. Germline V lookup: CDR1 KGHSH, CDR2 LQKENI. CDR3 DNA sequence: TGTGCCAGCTCACCAATGGATACGAGCTCCTACAATGAGCAGTTCTTC. This translates into CASSPMDTSSYNEQFF.

This chain uses TRBV27 with TRBJ2-1; D unclear. The CDR3 length is 15 residues. Germline CDR1 is MNHEY and CDR2 is SMNVEV (reference sequence). Between the trimmed V and J ends, which lost 0 bases and 1 base, there was a span of 7 bases. CDR3 coding DNA: TGTGCCAGCAGTTTATCCCCCCATTCCTACAATGAGCAGTTCTTC. Its translation: CASSLSPHSYNEQFF.

The V call is TRBV7-6, the J call TRBJ2-1; TRBD2 matches at 9 bases. The length of the CDR3 is 16 residues. Trimming cost V 1 base and J 7 bases; bases outside gene matches: 8. Per the germline V gene, CDR1 is SGHVS and CDR2 is FNYEAQ. CDR3 sequence: CASSLVAGGPGNEQFF. Here the CDR3 DNA reads TGTGCCAGCAGCTTAGTGGCGGGGGGGCCAGGGAATGAGCAGTTCTTC. The whole variable domain, remainder taken from reference TRBV7-6 and TRBJ2-1, is GAGVSQSPRYKVTKRGQDVALRCDPISGHVSLYWYRQALGQGPEFLTYFNYEAQQDKSGLPNDRFSAERPEGSISTLTIQRTEQRDSAMYRCASSLVAGGPGNEQFFGPGTRLTVL.

The chain uses TRBV27 and TRBJ1-1, with 7 bases aligning to TRBD1. The CDR3 runs 16 residues. Trimming removed 3 bases from V and 0 bases from J; junction bases left unmatched: 7. Germline V CDR1 and CDR2: MNHEY, SMNVEV (reference sequence). CDR3 nucleotides: TGTGCCAGCAGTTTGAGTTGGACAGGACTGAACACTGAAGCTTTCTTT. It yields the protein CASSLSWTGLNTEAFF.

This chain joins TRBV29-1 and TRBJ1-1, with 7 bases matching TRBD1. V lost 3 bases to trimming and J lost 5 bases; unmatched junction nucleotides: 12. The length of the CDR3 is 15 residues. The V gene's germline CDR1 is SQVTM and CDR2 ANQGSEA. The CDR3 nucleotides are TGCAGCGTTGATCCACTTACAGGGGAGAGGACTGAAGCTTTCTTT. Translated, it gives CSVDPLTGERTEAFF.

V and J are TRBV6-6 and TRBJ1-2, with D unclear. From germline, CDR1 is MNHNY and CDR2 SVGAGI (reference sequence). This CDR3 contains 13 residues. V was trimmed by 9 bases and J by 6 bases, leaving 17 bases between them. The CDR3 loop reads CASTTGSLNGYTF. CDR3 nucleotides: TGTGCCAGTACCACTGGTTCTCTTAATGGCTACACCTTC.

The chain recombines TRBV29-1 with TRBJ2-7; TRBD1 is a possible D gene (7 bases). Germline CDR1 and CDR2: SQVTM and ANQGSEA. The CDR3 consists of 11 residues. V lost 6 bases to trimming and J lost 7 bases, with 13 bases between them. In nucleotides, the CDR3 is TGCAGCGTCCCAGGGGGAGGAGAGCAGTACTTC. Protein: CSVPGGGEQYF.

The chain has TRBV4-2 and TRBJ2-7, with D perhaps matching TRBD1 (5 bases). Trimming removed 0 bases at V and 5 bases at J, with 17 bases between. CDR1 and CDR2 (germline): LGHNA, YNFKEQ. The CDR3 totals 16 residues. CDR3 in amino acids: CASSQEILGDWHEQYF. CDR3 in DNA: TGTGCCAGCAGCCAAGAAATTCTAGGGGATTGGCACGAGCAGTACTTC.

CDR3 nucleotide sequence: TGCGCCAGCAGCCAAGTGGGGGGGGGCCCCACCGGGGAGCTGTTTTTT. Protein product: CASSQVGGGPTGELFF. This sequence joins TRBV4-1 and TRBJ2-2; possibly TRBD2 for D (7 bases). The germline V gene encodes CDR1 MGHRA and CDR2 YSYEKL. This CDR3 spans 16 amino acids. With 1 base removed from V and 4 bases from J, the gap between germline ends came to 13 bases.

The gene calls are TRBV4-1 and TRBJ1-2; TRBD1 agrees at 7 bases. Germline CDR1 MGHRA, CDR2 YSYEKL. This CDR3 region has 15 residues. V shed 4 bases, J shed 5 bases, and the junction held 10 bases outside the gene matches. The CDR3 nucleotides are TGCGCCAGCAGCCCCAGTACAGGGGATTTGTATGGCTACACCTTC. The encoded protein is CASSPSTGDLYGYTF.

This clone is a singleton in its sample. V usage is TRBV6-6 and J usage is TRBJ2-1; tentatively, D is TRBD1 or TRBD2 (6 bases each). V was pared by 3 bases and J by 4 bases, with 13 bases between. The CDR3 loop spans 15 amino acids. Germline V lookup: CDR1 MNHNY, CDR2 SVGAGI (reference sequence). CDR3 nucleotide sequence: TGTGCCAGCAGTTATGAGAGAGGGGGGTACAATGAGCAGTTCTTC. This encodes CASSYERGGYNEQFF.

The V and J genes are TRBV19 and TRBJ2-2, with D tentatively TRBD2 (6 bases). This CDR3 comprises 13 residues. V lost 8 bases to trimming and J lost 7 bases, with 14 bases between them. Germline CDR1 is LNHDA and CDR2 is SQIVND (reference sequence). The CDR3 DNA reads as TGTGCCAGTCGTGTAGCTAGCGTCGGGGAGCTGTTTTTT. This sequence encodes CASRVASVGELFF.

The chain joins TRBV7-4 to TRBJ1-1; TRBD1 might be the D (6 bases). The CDR3 has 10 residues. V lost 5 bases and J lost 8, with 6 bases in between. Germline lookup yields CDR1 SGHVT and CDR2 SQSDAQ. The CDR3 is CASSGQEAFF. CDR3 DNA: TGTGCCAGCAGCGGACAGGAAGCTTTCTTT.